The sequence of this TCR beta chain was determined in a study of early T cells in non-severe SARS-CoV-2 infection. Study as a whole: Sequencing of unsorted whole blood was done on bulk RNA, leaving chains unpaired.

There are many counts of this clonotype. The antigen is undetermined. Germline-derived CDR1 and CDR2 are MNHEY and SVGAGI. The CDR3 sequence is 16 residues long. V lost 8 bases and J 3 bases, leaving 23 bases between the germline ends. Attached unique molecular identifiers marked individual cDNA molecules. TCRdb independently ran MiXCR on the 5' RACE reads; one entry per CDR3 protein. The sample has 55,000 to 85,000 distinct CDR3 sequences, around 10% seen once. Study outcomes and limitations: Matching against VDJdb likely underestimated virus-specific expansions, favoring anti-spike CD8.

The TCR was taken from an adult who was a healthcare worker with PCR-confirmed SARS-CoV-2 infection or an uninfected control (not recorded which). The sample comprised whole blood. The rearrangement links TRBV6-5 to TRBJ2-7, with a weak D call TRBD1 (6 bases). DNA for the CDR3: TGTGCCAGCGGGCGGCTAAACAGGGCCTTAGGCTACGAGCAGTACTTC. Its translation is CASGRLNRALGYEQYF.